The clone carrying this TCR beta chain turned up a few times. Primers included in the PCR were 60 Vbeta and 13 Jbeta primers. Clones were read by immunoSEQ multiplex PCR, and TCRdb kept only the in-frame ones, dropping some. The sample records about 180,000 clones, 84% being singletons. The length of the CDR3 is 16 residues. V dropped 0 bases and J dropped 4; count of bases not matched to a gene: 5. Germline assignment: CDR1 SGDLS and CDR2 YYNGEE. This sample is drawn from a study of cytomegalovirus exposure and HLA in healthy donors. Study information: An earlier analysis found fewer than 140 million unique TCR beta sequences from about 190 million T cells. HLA-typed donors were the source of some 85 million unique TCRs, which an early data release held.

The TCR comes from a girl aged 2-10 years in good health and CMV-seropositive. The chain has TRBV9 and TRBJ1-3; TRBD1 agrees at 9 bases. Sequenced material: PBMCs. Here the CDR3 DNA reads TGTGCCAGCAGCGTAGTGGGACAGGGTCTAGGAAACACCATATATTTT. Amino acids: CASSVVGQGLGNTIYF. Combining the CDR3 with reference TRBV9 and TRBJ1-3 gives the whole variable domain DSGVTQTPKHLITATGQRVTLRCSPRSGDLSVYWYQQSLDQGLQFLIQYYNGEERAKGNILERFSAQQFPDLHSELNLSSLELGDSALYFCASSVVGQGLGNTIYFGEGSWLTVV.